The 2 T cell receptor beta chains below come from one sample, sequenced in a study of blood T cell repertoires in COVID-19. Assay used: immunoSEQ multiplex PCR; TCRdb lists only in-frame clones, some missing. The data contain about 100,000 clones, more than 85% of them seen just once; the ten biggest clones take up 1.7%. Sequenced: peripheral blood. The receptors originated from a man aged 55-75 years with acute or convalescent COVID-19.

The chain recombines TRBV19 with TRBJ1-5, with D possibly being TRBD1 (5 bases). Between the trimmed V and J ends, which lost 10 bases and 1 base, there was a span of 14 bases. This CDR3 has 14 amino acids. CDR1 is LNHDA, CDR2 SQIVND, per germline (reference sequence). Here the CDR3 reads CATSTVLSNQPQHF. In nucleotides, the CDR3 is TGTGCCACCTCGACAGTACTAAGCAATCAGCCCCAGCATTTT.

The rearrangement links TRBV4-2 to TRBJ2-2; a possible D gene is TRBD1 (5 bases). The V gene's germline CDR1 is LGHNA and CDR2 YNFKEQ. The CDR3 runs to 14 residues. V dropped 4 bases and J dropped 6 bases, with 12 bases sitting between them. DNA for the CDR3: TGTGCCAGCAGCCCTACCCCAGGGCCCGGGGAGCTGTTTTTT. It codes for CASSPTPGPGELFF.